The present entry profiles one T cell receptor (beta chain) with its context. The antigen remains undetermined. The donors, healthy Caucasians from Russia, were aged 6 to 90. A sample-barcoded 5' primer and a J-beta primer mix were used in a second PCR of about 6 to 12 cycles. TCRdb reanalysed the 5' RACE reads using MiXCR and keeps one entry per CDR3 protein. The data show fewer than 2,000,000 distinct CDR3 sequences, approximately 32% seen once. The record originates from a study of blood T cells in healthy people across ages. General observations from the study: Per million T cells, the diversity of TCR beta decreased roughly linearly as age advanced.

The receptor was isolated from a young woman in good health. The source material was blood.

CDR3 residues: CSARPGHPGSSYEQYF. In nucleotides, the CDR3 is TGCAGTGCTAGGCCCGGGCACCCCGGGAGCTCCTACGAGCAGTACTTC. This sequence joins TRBV20-1 and TRBJ2-7, with a weak D call TRBD2 (6 bases). The length of the CDR3 is 16 residues. With 3 bases removed from V and 0 bases from J, the gap between germline ends came to 18 bases. CDR1 DFQATT and CDR2 SNEGSKA come from the germline V gene (reference sequence).